The clone carrying this T cell receptor (beta chain) was counted ten times or more. This sample was taken from a study of T cells in Graves' hyperthyroidism and ophthalmopathy. Amplified regions were TCR beta CDR3 sequences from RNA transcripts. Researchers ran a first-round RT-PCR on the TCR CDR3 using the HTBI primer set. TCRdb re-analysed the multiplex PCR reads in MiXCR, keeping a single row per CDR3 protein. The table lists some 400,000 distinct CDR3 sequences, about 14% of them singletons. The authors obtained PBMCs from over 8.5 ml of fresh peripheral blood. The sequencing input was blood. The source of this sequence is a woman between 55 and 75 years old with Graves' hyperthyroidism.

The chain's CDR3 is CASRARRREDYEQYF. In DNA, the CDR3 is TGTGCCAGCAGGGCCCGGCGGAGGGAAGACTACGAGCAGTACTTC. V is TRBV2 and J is TRBJ2-7; TRBD2 might be the D (6 bases). The CDR3 spans 15 residues. The ends were cut back, 6 bases at V and 3 bases at J, with 18 bases in the middle. Germline V lookup: CDR1 SNHLY, CDR2 FYNNEI.